This TCR beta chain appears in the sequencing data of a study of monozygotic twins with cystic fibrosis. General study points: Low clonality (median around 0.0095) suggested a mostly naive repertoire. Monozygotic CF twins shared more identical nucleotide clonotypes than unrelated patients. Shared CDR3 numbers were not associated with age, concordance or severity. In 13 of 16 pairs, V gene usage was closest to the co-twin's.

Per germline, CDR1 SGHVS and CDR2 FQNEAQ. Trimming stripped 5 bases from V and 4 bases from J, with 11 bases between. The CDR3 consists of 14 residues. The protocol was immunoSEQ multiplex PCR, while the TCRdb copy is restricted to in-frame clones and leaves out a portion. The sample shows around 23,000 clones, approximately 90% of them seen only once. About this clone itself: Its specificity is unknown.

Sequenced sample: blood. This receptor was identified in a girl aged 2-10 years with cystic fibrosis. The genes are TRBV7-8 and TRBJ2-2; D not certain. DNA for the CDR3: TGTGCCAGCAGCCTGCACAACCCCACCGGGGAGCTGTTTTTT. Encoded protein: CASSLHNPTGELFF.